The 26 T cell receptor beta chains reported below all come from one sample, sequenced in a study of T-cell memory formation after mild COVID-19. MiXCR, applied by TCRdb to the 5' RACE reads, yields one record per CDR3 protein. The sample lists just over 300,000 distinct CDR3 sequences; 15% to 20% were seen once. Material: PBMCs or a T cell subset sorted from them (not recorded which). These receptors came from a man aged 18 to 30 who had mild COVID-19 (a few samples of this study predate the infection). Cell type and time point are not known.

The J gene is TRBJ1-6, the V gene TRBV30; 7 bases match TRBD1. Germline assignment: CDR1 GTSNPN and CDR2 SVGIG (reference sequence). The CDR3 runs 15 residues. J lost 7 bases, V lost 5 bases, and 11 bases had no gene match. CDR3 region: CAWDPGQRGNSPLHF. The CDR3 nucleotides are TGTGCCTGGGACCCGGGACAGCGAGGGAATTCACCCCTCCACTTT.

This clonotype was detected only a few times. CDR3 protein: CASSYRAAYGYTF. The DNA of the CDR3 is TGTGCCAGCAGTTACAGGGCAGCCTATGGCTACACCTTC. The rearrangement links TRBV6-2 or TRBV6-3 to TRBJ1-2; D is ambiguous. Trimming pared 2 bases from V and 4 bases from J, leaving 8 bases between. Germline CDR1 MNHEY, CDR2 SVGEGT. The CDR3 is 13 amino acids.

This chain links TRBV7-2 with TRBJ2-1; 13 bases match TRBD2. This CDR3 region has 17 residues. The trim removed 3 bases at V and 6 bases at J, leaving 8 bases unmatched. Looked up from germline, CDR1 is SGHTA and CDR2 is FQGNSA. CDR3 DNA sequence: TGTGCCAGCAGCTTGACACTAGCGGGGGGGCCTTTCAATGAGCAGTTCTTC. Amino acids: CASSLTLAGGPFNEQFF.

This clonotype was detected a few times. This chain connects TRBV4-2 to TRBJ1-2; no definite D call. V dropped 4 bases and J dropped 0 bases, with 9 bases sitting between them. The CDR3 has 14 residues. Germline V CDR1 and CDR2: LGHNA, YNFKEQ. The CDR3 DNA follows: TGTGCCAGCAGCCCGACGGTAGCTAACTATGGCTACACCTTC. Encoded protein: CASSPTVANYGYTF.

V is TRBV4-3 and J is TRBJ2-1, with a tentative D call TRBD1 (6 bases). V was clipped by 0 bases and J by 14 bases, with 14 bases between them. CDR1 is LGHNA and CDR2 is YSLEER in the germline V gene. The length of the CDR3 is 13 residues. The CDR3 nucleotides are TGCGCCAGCAGCCAAGAAGAACAGGGTACGGAGTTCTTC. This gives the protein CASSQEEQGTEFF.

V usage is TRBV19 and J usage is TRBJ1-2; no definite D call. Trimming left V 5 bases short and J 5 bases short, with 15 bases between. The CDR3 extends over 14 amino acids. Germline V gene sequence: CDR1 LNHDA, CDR2 SQIVND (reference sequence). Here the CDR3 reads CASSPPGSGYGYTF. CDR3 DNA sequence: TGTGCCAGTAGTCCGCCGGGGTCCGGATATGGCTACACCTTC.

This clonotype was observed at least ten times. The chain recombines TRBV7-9 with TRBJ2-3, with D possibly being TRBD1 or TRBD2 (6 bases each). This CDR3 spans 16 amino acids. Trimming removed 7 bases at V and 4 bases at J, with 21 bases between. The V gene's germline CDR1 is SEHNR and CDR2 FQNEAQ (reference sequence). The CDR3 DNA is TGTGCCAGCAACCCCGGGGACGGGGGCCGGGCAGATACGCAGTATTTT. This translates into CASNPGDGGRADTQYF.

This clonotype has more than one count but fewer than ten. The V call is TRBV5-1, the J call TRBJ2-7; 10 nucleotides match TRBD2. J lost 5 bases, V lost 7 bases, and 12 bases had no gene match. Germline V gene lookup returns CDR1 SGHRS and CDR2 YFSETQ. This CDR3 comprises 15 residues. CDR3 coding DNA: TGCGCCAGCCAACGCAGCGGGGGGGCCCCAAACGAGCAGTACTTC. It encodes CASQRSGGAPNEQYF.

This chain joins TRBV21-1 and TRBJ2-7; TRBD2, as called in the table, went unchecked against the DNA. TRBV21-1 is labeled a pseudogene. The length of the CDR3 is 16 residues. CDR3 coding DNA: TGTGCCAGCAGCAAAAGCCCTTCGGCCCCTCCTTACGAGCAGTACTTC. Its translation is CASSKSPSAPPYEQYF.

A few counts support this clonotype. The rearrangement joins TRBV12-3 or TRBV12-4 to TRBJ2-2; D uncertain. This CDR3 spans 13 amino acids. V dropped 7 bases and J dropped 7 bases, with 13 bases sitting between them. CDR3 region: CASNPEWGGELFF. DNA of the CDR3: TGTGCCAGCAACCCCGAGTGGGGCGGGGAGCTGTTTTTT.

In its sample, this clonotype was seen a few times. The CDR3 DNA follows: TGTGCCACCAGTGATTTGAATCGACAGGGAGTCCACAATGAGCAGTTCTTC. This codes for CATSDLNRQGVHNEQFF. The genes are TRBV24-1 and TRBJ2-1, with 7 bases lining up with TRBD1. Germline trimming cut 0 bases from V and 5 bases from J; bases unmatched to any gene: 9. Germline lookup yields CDR1 KGHDR and CDR2 SFDVKD. There are 17 residues in the CDR3.

This clonotype occurred a few times. The chain links TRBV7-6 to TRBJ1-3, with 7 bases fitting TRBD1. The CDR3 has 17 amino acids. V dropped 5 bases and J dropped 0; count of bases not matched to a gene: 10. Germline V gene lookup returns CDR1 SGHVS and CDR2 FNYEAQ. CDR3 amino acids: CASSPRGQLSSGNTIYF. CDR3 DNA sequence: TGTGCCAGCAGCCCGAGGGGACAGCTCAGCTCTGGAAACACCATATATTTT. Combining the CDR3 with reference TRBV7-6 and TRBJ1-3 gives the whole variable domain GAGVSQSPRYKVTKRGQDVALRCDPISGHVSLYWYRQALGQGPEFLTYFNYEAQQDKSGLPNDRFSAERPEGSISTLTIQRTEQRDSAMYRCASSPRGQLSSGNTIYFGEGSWLTVV.

The gene calls are TRBV20-1 and TRBJ1-4; D is perhaps TRBD1 (5 bases). The CDR3 loop spans 13 amino acids. The germline V gene encodes CDR1 DFQATT and CDR2 SNEGSKA (reference sequence). Trimming took 5 bases from V and 7 from J, leaving 14 bases between them. CDR3 bases: TGCAGTGCTTACCTCCGGGGGGGTGAAAAACTGTTTTTT. Translating gives CSAYLRGGEKLFF.

This clonotype was detected a few times. The genes are TRBV12-3 or TRBV12-4 and TRBJ1-5; D is ambiguous. The CDR3 is 13 amino acids. V was pared by 6 bases and J by 4 bases, with 10 bases between. The CDR3 reads CASRGQPNQPQHF. In DNA, the CDR3 is TGTGCCAGCAGAGGGCAGCCTAATCAGCCCCAGCATTTT.

The J gene is TRBJ2-1, the V gene TRBV13; 9 positions agree with TRBD1. Germline V lookup: CDR1 PRHDT, CDR2 FYEKMQ (reference sequence). This CDR3 has 16 residues. V was pared by 4 bases and J by 3 bases, with 7 bases of the junction left unmatched. DNA for the CDR3: TGTGCCAGCAGCTCATACGGGACAGGGAACTACAATGAGCAGTTCTTC. Protein sequence: CASSSYGTGNYNEQFF.

V gene TRBV11-2 combines with J gene TRBJ1-3; unclear D gene. Germline-derived CDR1 and CDR2 are SGHAT and FQNNGV. The CDR3 length is 13 residues. Trimming took 9 bases from V and 4 from J, leaving 13 bases between them. The CDR3 bases are TGTGCCAGAAGCGCCCTTATGGGAAACACCATATATTTT. Translating it yields CARSALMGNTIYF.

The chain's CDR3 is CASSPGILETQYF. The CDR3 nucleotides read TGTGCCAGCAGCCCCGGGATATTGGAGACCCAGTACTTC. The chain is built from TRBV9 and TRBJ2-5; a possible D gene is TRBD2 (5 bases). The CDR3 length is 13 residues. Germline CDR1 reads SGDLS; CDR2 reads YYNGEE. The V gene lost 4 bases and the J gene lost 5 bases, with 12 bases spanning the gap.

This clonotype appeared many times. This chain links TRBV7-7 with TRBJ2-1, with TRBD2 as a possible D gene (6 bases). Germline V gives CDR1 SSHAT, CDR2 FNYEAQ (reference sequence). The CDR3 spans 15 residues. V gave up 3 bases and J gave up 6 bases, with 15 bases separating them. Here the CDR3 DNA reads TGTGCCAGCAGCTTTGGCGGGGTATTTGGCAATGAGCAGTTCTTC. Amino acid sequence: CASSFGGVFGNEQFF.

This clonotype has only a few counts. The chain recombines TRBV7-6 with TRBJ1-1; D uncertain. The CDR3 has 14 residues. Between the trimmed V and J ends, which lost 5 bases and 4 bases, there was a span of 14 bases. From germline, CDR1 is SGHVS and CDR2 FNYEAQ. CDR3 bases: TGTGCCAGCAGCCCCCGGGGTCCGAGCACTGAAGCTTTCTTT. Amino acid sequence: CASSPRGPSTEAFF.

This clonotype has a handful of counts. The chain couples TRBV12-3 or TRBV12-4 to TRBJ2-2; D is undetermined. V was shortened by 8 bases and J by 4 bases, with 2 bases between the two germline ends. This CDR3 is built from 10 residues. CDR3 bases: TGTGCCAGCGGCACCGGGGAGCTGTTTTTT. Its translation: CASGTGELFF.

This clonotype turned up a few times. The V gene is TRBV5-1, the J gene TRBJ2-3, with D possibly TRBD1 on 6 matching bases. Germline CDR1 SGHRS, CDR2 YFSETQ. This CDR3 has 12 residues. Trimming pared 7 bases from V and 5 bases from J, leaving 11 bases between. The DNA for the CDR3 is TGCGCCAGCCGGGCAGGGGTAGATACGCAGTATTTT. It translates to CASRAGVDTQYF.

The chain employs TRBV7-2 and TRBJ2-2, with D possibly being TRBD2 (6 bases). V was cut by 2 bases and J by 4 bases, with 11 bases left in between. Germline V gene lookup returns CDR1 SGHTA and CDR2 FQGNSA. The CDR3 runs 15 residues. CDR3 residues: CASSLSGLSTGELFF. CDR3 DNA sequence: TGTGCCAGCAGCTTAAGCGGGCTAAGCACCGGGGAGCTGTTTTTT.

This clonotype turned up a few times. The genes are TRBV5-1 and TRBJ2-1; D remains ambiguous. Germline V gene lookup returns CDR1 SGHRS and CDR2 YFSETQ. This CDR3 comprises 11 residues. Trimming stripped 0 bases from V and 13 bases from J, with 8 bases between. The CDR3, as DNA: TGCGCCAGCAGCTTGGCGACTGTTCAGTTCTTC. It translates to CASSLATVQFF.

This clonotype was seen only a few times. The V call is TRBV12-3 or TRBV12-4, the J call TRBJ1-5; D might be TRBD1 (6 bases). The germline V and J ends were trimmed by 5 bases and 6 bases, with 14 bases remaining between them. There are 14 residues in the CDR3. This CDR3 is CASSTDSGGQPQHF. DNA for the CDR3: TGTGCCAGCAGTACGGACAGCGGAGGTCAGCCCCAGCATTTT.

The chain links TRBV12-3 or TRBV12-4 to TRBJ2-3; D not resolved. The CDR3 runs 16 residues. Trimming took 0 bases from V and 0 from J, leaving 10 bases between them. This CDR3 is CASSLAMAASTDTQYF. The CDR3 nucleotides are TGTGCCAGCAGTTTAGCGATGGCCGCTAGCACAGATACGCAGTATTTT.

This CDR3 reads CASTSGARGETQYF. The CDR3 nucleotides read TGCGCCAGCACTAGCGGGGCCCGGGGTGAGACCCAGTACTTC. The chain recombines TRBV5-1 with TRBJ2-5; 9 bases map to TRBD2. After removal of 6 bases from V and 5 bases from J, the junction contained 8 bases not matched to a gene. Germline V CDR1 and CDR2: SGHRS, YFSETQ. The CDR3 is 14 residues long.